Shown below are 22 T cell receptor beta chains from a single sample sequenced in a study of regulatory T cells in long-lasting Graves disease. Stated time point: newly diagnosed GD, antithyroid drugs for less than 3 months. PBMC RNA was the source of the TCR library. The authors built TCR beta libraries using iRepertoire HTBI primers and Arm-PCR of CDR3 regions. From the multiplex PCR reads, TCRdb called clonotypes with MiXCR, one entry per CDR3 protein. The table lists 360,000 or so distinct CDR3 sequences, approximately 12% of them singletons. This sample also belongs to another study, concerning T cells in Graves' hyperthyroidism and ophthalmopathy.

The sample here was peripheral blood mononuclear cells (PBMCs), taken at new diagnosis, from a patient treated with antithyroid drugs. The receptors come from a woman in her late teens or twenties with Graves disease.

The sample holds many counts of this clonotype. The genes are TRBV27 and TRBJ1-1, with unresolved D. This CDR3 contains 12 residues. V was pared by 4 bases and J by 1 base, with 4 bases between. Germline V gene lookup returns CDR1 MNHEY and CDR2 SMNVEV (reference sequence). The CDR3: CASSSSNTEAFF. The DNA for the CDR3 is TGTGCCAGCAGTTCCTCGAACACTGAAGCTTTCTTT.

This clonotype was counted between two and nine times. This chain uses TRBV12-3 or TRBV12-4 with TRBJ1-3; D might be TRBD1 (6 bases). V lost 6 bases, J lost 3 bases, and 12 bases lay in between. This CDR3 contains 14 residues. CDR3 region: CASRPTGLGNTIYF. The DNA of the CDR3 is TGTGCCAGCAGACCGACAGGCCTTGGAAACACCATATATTTT.

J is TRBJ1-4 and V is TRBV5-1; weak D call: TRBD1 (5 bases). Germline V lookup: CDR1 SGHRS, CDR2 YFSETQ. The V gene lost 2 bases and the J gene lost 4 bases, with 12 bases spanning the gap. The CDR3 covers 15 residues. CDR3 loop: CASSFAWGGNEKLFF. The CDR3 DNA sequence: TGCGCCAGCAGCTTCGCTTGGGGGGGTAATGAAAAACTGTTTTTT.

DNA for the CDR3: TGCAGTGCTAGAGTTGGGACCTATTCACCCCTCCACTTT. Protein: CSARVGTYSPLHF. This chain uses TRBV20-1 with TRBJ1-6; the D gene is possibly TRBD1 (5 bases). The V gene lost 1 base and the J gene lost 8 bases, with 9 bases spanning the gap. The CDR3 extends over 13 amino acids. The germline V gene encodes CDR1 DFQATT and CDR2 SNEGSKA (reference sequence).

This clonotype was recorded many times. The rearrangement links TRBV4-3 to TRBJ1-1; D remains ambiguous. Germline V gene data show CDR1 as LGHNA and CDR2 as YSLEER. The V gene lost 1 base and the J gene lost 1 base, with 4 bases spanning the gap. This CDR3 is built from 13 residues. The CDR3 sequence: CASSQAKNTEAFF. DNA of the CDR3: TGCGCCAGCAGCCAAGCCAAGAACACTGAAGCTTTCTTT.

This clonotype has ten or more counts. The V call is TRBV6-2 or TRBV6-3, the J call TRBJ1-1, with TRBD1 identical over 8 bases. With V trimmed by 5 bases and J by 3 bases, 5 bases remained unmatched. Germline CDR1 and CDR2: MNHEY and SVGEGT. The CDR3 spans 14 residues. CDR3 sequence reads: CASSTGGTYTEAFF. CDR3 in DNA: TGTGCCAGCAGTACAGGGGGTACCTACACTGAAGCTTTCTTT.

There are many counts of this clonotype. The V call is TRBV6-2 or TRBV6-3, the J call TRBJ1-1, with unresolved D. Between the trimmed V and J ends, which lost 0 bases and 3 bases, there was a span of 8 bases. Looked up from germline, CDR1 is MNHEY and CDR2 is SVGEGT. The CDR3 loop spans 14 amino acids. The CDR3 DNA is TGTGCCAGCAGTTACTCGCACGGATACACTGAAGCTTTCTTT. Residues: CASSYSHGYTEAFF.

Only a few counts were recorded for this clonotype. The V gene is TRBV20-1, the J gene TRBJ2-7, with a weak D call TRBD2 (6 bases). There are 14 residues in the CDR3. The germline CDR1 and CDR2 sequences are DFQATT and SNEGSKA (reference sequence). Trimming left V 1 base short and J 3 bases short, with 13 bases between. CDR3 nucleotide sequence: TGCAGTGCTAGAGTCGCGGGGAATCGCTACGAGCAGTACTTC. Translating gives CSARVAGNRYEQYF.

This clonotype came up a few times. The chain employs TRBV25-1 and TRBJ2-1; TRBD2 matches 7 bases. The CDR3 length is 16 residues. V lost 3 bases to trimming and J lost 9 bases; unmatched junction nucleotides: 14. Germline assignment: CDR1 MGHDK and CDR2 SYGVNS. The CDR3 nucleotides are TGTGCCAGCAGTGACCCCGGTAGGCGGGGGATGGGTGAGCAGTTCTTC. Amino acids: CASSDPGRRGMGEQFF.

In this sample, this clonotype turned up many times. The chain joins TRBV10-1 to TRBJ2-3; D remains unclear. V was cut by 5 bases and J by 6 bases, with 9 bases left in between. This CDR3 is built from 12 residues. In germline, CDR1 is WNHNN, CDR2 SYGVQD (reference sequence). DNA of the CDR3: TGCGCCAGCAGTTCCGATTGGGATACGCAGTATTTT. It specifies CASSSDWDTQYF.

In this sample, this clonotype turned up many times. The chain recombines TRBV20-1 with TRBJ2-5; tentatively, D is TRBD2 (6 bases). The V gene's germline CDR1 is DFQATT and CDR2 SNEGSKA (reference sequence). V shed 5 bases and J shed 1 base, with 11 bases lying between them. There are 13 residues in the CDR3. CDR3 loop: CSARGGSQETQYF. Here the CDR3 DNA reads TGCAGTGCTCGTGGGGGGTCCCAAGAGACCCAGTACTTC.

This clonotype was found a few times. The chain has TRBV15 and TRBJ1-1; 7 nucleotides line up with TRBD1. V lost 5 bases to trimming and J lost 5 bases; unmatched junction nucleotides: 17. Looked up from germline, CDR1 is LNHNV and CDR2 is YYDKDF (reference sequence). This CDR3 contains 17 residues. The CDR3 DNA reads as TGTGCCACCAGCCCCCAGGGAATGAGGGGGCCGTTGACTGAAGCTTTCTTT. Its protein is CATSPQGMRGPLTEAFF.

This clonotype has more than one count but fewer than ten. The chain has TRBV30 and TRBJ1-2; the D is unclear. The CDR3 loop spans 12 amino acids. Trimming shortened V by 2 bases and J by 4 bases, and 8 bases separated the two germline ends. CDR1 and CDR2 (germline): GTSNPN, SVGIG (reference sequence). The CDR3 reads CAWSSSSYGYTF. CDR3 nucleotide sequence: TGTGCCTGGAGTAGCAGTAGCTATGGCTACACCTTC. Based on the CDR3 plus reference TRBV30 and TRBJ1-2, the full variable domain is SQTIHQWPATLVQPVGSPLSLECTVEGTSNPNLYWYRQAAGRGLQLLFYSVGIGQISSEVPQNLSASRPQDRQFILSSKKLLLSDSGFYLCAWSSSSYGYTFGSGTRLTVV.

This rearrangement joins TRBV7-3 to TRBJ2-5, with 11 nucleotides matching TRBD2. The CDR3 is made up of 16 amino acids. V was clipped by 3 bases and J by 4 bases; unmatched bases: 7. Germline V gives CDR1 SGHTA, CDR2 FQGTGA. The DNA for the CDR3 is TGTGCCAGCAGCTTGACGGCTAGCGGGAGGTTAGAGACCCAGTACTTC. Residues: CASSLTASGRLETQYF.

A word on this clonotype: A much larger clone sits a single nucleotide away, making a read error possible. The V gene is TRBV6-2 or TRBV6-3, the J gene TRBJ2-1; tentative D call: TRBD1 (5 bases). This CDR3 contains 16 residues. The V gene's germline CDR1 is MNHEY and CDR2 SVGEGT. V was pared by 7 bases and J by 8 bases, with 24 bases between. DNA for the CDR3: TGTGCCAGCAAAGGGGTATCGTCGTACCGAGACGATGAGCAGTTCTTC. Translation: CASKGVSSYRDDEQFF.

This CDR3 reads CASKGAGELFF. CDR3 DNA: TGCGCCAGCAAGGGGGCCGGGGAGCTGTTTTTT. The chain recombines TRBV10-2 with TRBJ2-2, with a weak D call TRBD1 (6 bases). The CDR3 runs to 11 residues. V was shortened by 7 bases and J by 6 bases, with 6 bases between the two germline ends. Germline loops: CDR1 WSHSY, CDR2 SAAADI.

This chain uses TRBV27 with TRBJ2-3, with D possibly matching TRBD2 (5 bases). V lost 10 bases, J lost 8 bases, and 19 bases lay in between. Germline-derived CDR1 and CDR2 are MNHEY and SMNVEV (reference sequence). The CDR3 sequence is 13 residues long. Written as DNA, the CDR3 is TGTGCCACCACGGACTTGCGACACGGTACGCAGTATTTT. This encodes CATTDLRHGTQYF.

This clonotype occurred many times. CDR3 sequence reads: CASRTGTGITEAFF. CDR3 coding DNA: TGTGCCAGTCGAACCGGGACAGGGATCACTGAAGCTTTCTTT. This chain connects TRBV28 to TRBJ1-1; 9 bases fit TRBD1. J was trimmed by 4 bases and V by 9 bases; bases with no gene match: 9. Germline V gives CDR1 MDHEN, CDR2 SYDVKM. The CDR3 loop spans 14 amino acids. Using reference TRBV28 and TRBJ1-1 for the parts outside the CDR3, the full variable domain is DVKVTQSSRYLVKRTGEKVFLECVQDMDHENMFWYRQDPGLGLRLIYFSYDVKMKEKGDIPEGYSVSREKKERFSLILESASTNQTSMYLCASRTGTGITEAFFGQGTRLTVV.

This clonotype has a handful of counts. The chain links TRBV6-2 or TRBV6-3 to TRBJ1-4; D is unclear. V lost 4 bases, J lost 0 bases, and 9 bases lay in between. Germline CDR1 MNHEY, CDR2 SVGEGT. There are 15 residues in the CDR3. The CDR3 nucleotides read TGTGCCAGCAGTTTATTAACTCCAACTAATGAAAAACTGTTTTTT. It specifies CASSLLTPTNEKLFF.

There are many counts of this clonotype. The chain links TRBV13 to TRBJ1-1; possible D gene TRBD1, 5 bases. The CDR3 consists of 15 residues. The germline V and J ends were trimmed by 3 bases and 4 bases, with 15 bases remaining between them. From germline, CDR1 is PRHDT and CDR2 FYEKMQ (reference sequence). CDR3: CASSLATGRGTEAFF. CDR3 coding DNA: TGTGCCAGCAGCTTGGCCACAGGCCGGGGCACTGAAGCTTTCTTT. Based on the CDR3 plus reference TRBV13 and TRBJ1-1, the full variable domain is AAGVIQSPRHLIKEKRETATLKCYPIPRHDTVYWYQQGPGQDPQFLISFYEKMQSDKGSIPDRFSAQQFSDYHSELNMSSLELGDSALYFCASSLATGRGTEAFFGQGTRLTVV.

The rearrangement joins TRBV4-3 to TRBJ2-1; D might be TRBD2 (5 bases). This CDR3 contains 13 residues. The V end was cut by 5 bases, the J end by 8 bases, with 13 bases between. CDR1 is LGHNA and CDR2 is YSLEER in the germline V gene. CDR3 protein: CASSKRPADEQFF. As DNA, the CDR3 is TGCGCCAGCAGCAAGCGACCAGCGGATGAGCAGTTCTTC.

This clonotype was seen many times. The DNA for the CDR3 is TGTGCCAGCAGTTTATGGACAGACACGGAGACCCAGTACTTC. It encodes CASSLWTDTETQYF. The rearrangement joins TRBV28 to TRBJ2-5; TRBD1 might be the D (5 bases). The CDR3 extends over 14 amino acids. CDR1 and CDR2 from the germline V gene are MDHEN and SYDVKM. The V gene lost 0 bases and the J gene lost 5 bases, with 10 bases spanning the gap.